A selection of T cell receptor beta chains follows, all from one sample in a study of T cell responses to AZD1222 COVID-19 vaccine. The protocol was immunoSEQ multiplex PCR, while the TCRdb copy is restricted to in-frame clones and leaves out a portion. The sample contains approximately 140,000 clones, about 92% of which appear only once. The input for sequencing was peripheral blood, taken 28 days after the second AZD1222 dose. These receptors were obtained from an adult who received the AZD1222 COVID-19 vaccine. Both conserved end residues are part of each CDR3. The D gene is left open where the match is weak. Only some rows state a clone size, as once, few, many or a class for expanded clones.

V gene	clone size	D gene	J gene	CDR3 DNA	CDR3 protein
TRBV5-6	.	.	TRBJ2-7	TGTGCCAGCAGCTTGGACGGGGAGCGGTACGAGCAGTACTTC	CASSLDGERYEQYF
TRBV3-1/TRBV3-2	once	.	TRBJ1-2	TGTGCCAGCAGCCAAGAAGGAGGGTTAGGCTACACCTTC	CASSQEGGLGYTF
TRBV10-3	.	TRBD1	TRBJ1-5	TGTGCCATAGCTAAGGACAGGGTCACGGGGAATCAGCCCCAGCATTTT	CAIAKDRVTGNQPQHF
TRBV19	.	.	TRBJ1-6	TGTGCCAGTAGTATATATGGACAGCGCTCCTATAATTCACCCCTCCACTTT	CASSIYGQRSYNSPLHF
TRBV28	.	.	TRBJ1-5	TGTGCCAGCAGCAACCGAGGGGTTGGAAGCAATCAGCCCCAGCATTTT	CASSNRGVGSNQPQHF
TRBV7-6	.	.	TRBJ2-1	TGTGCCAGCAGCCATTCAAATGAGCAGTTCTTC	CASSHSNEQFF
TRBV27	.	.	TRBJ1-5	TGTGCCAGCAGTTTACAGGGTGCCCAGCCCCAGCATTTT	CASSLQGAQPQHF
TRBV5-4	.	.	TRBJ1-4	TGTGCCAGCAGCTTGGGGCCCGGGGCAACTAATGAAAAACTGTTTTTT	CASSLGPGATNEKLFF
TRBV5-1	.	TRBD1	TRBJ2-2	TGCGCCAGCAGCCCCGGACAGGGCACCGGGGAGCTGTTTTTT	CASSPGQGTGELFF
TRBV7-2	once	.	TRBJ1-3	TGTGCCAGCAGCTTGGCGACCCCAAGCGCTGGAAACACCATATATTTT	CASSLATPSAGNTIYF
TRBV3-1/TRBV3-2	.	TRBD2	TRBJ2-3	TGTGCCAGCAGCCAAGGGCTAGCGGGTGCTCAAGATACGCAGTATTTT	CASSQGLAGAQDTQYF
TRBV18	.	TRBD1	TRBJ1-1	TGTGCCAGCTCACAGGACAGGGACACTGAAGCTTTCTTT	CASSQDRDTEAFF
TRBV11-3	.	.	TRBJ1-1	TGTGCCAGCAGCAATCGGAGGGGGATGCCAGAAGCTTTCTTT	CASSNRRGMPEAFF
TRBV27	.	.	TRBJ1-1	TGTGCCAGCAGGGCGGTATATGACACTGAAGCTTTCTTT	CASRAVYDTEAFF
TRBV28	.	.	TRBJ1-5	TGTGCCAGCAGTTTGGTACCAGGGTTCATCAATCAGCCCCAGCATTTT	CASSLVPGFINQPQHF
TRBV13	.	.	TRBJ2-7	TGTGCCAGCAGCTCACCTTTGGGCTACGAGCAGTACTTC	CASSSPLGYEQYF
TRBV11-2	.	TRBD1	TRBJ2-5	TGTGCCAGCAGCCCCAGTCGAGACAGGGGACTTCAAGAGACCCAGTACTTC	CASSPSRDRGLQETQYF
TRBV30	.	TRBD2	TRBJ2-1	TGTGCCTGGAGTAAAACTAGCGGATTCTACAATGAGCAGTTCTTC	CAWSKTSGFYNEQFF
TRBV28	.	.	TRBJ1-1	TGTGCCAGCAGCCCCCCCGGGGGGTCTGAAGCTTTCTTT	CASSPPGGSEAFF
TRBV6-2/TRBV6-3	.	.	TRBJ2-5	TGTGCCAGCAGTAACCCCGGGGGAGACCAGTACTTC	CASSNPGGDQYF
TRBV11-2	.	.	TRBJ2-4	TGTGCCAGCAGCTTGAGGAGCGACACTTTAGCCAAAAACATTCAGTACTTC	CASSLRSDTLAKNIQYF
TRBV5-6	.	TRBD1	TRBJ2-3	TGTGCCAGCAGCTTGGTGGGACAGGGGCCAGATACGCAGTATTTT	CASSLVGQGPDTQYF
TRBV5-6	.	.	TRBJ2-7	TGTGCCAGCAGCATGAGGACGGGATCCTACGAGCAGTACTTC	CASSMRTGSYEQYF
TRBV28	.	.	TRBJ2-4	TGTGCCAGCAGTTTTTGGGAGGAGGCCAAAAACATTCAGTACTTC	CASSFWEEAKNIQYF
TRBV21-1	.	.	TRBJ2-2	TGTGCCAGCAGCAAAGAAGAACGGGGACAGGGGGACACCGGGGAGCTGTTTTTT	CASSKEERGQGDTGELFF
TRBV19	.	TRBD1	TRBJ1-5	TGTGCCAGTAGGAGAGACAGGGACAATCAGCCCCAGCATTTT	CASRRDRDNQPQHF
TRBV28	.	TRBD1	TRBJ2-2	TGTGCCAGCAGTTTAGGAAGACAGGGTTACACCGGGGAGCTGTTTTTT	CASSLGRQGYTGELFF
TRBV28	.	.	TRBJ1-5	TGTGCCAGCAGTTCGATCAGGGACGAAAGGCGTCAGCCCCAGCATTTT	CASSSIRDERRQPQHF
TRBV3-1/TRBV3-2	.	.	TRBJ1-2	TGTGCCAGCAGCCAACCCCAGGATTCTGGCTACACCTTC	CASSQPQDSGYTF
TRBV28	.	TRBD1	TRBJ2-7	TGTGCCAGCAGTCACCGCGGACAGGGTACCTACGAGCAGTACTTC	CASSHRGQGTYEQYF
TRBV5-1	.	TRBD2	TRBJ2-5	TGCGCCAGCAGCCCCCTGCCGGGAGGGCCTGGCATAAAAGAGACCCAGTACTTC	CASSPLPGGPGIKETQYF
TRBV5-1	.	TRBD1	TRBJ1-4	TGCGCCAGCAGCACGATGACAGGGGGCAGCGAAAAACTGTTTTTT	CASSTMTGGSEKLFF
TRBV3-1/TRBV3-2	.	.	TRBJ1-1	TGTGCCAGCAGCCAAGCCTTACGGAACAGGCTGAACACTGAAGCTTTCTTT	CASSQALRNRLNTEAFF
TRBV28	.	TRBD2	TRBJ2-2	TGTGCCAGCAGGGCGGGAGATGCCCAGGGCGGGGAGCTGTTTTTT	CASRAGDAQGGELFF
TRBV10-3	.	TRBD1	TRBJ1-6	TGTGCCATCAGTGAGTCGAGGACCGGGACAGCACCCCTCCACTTT	CAISESRTGTAPLHF
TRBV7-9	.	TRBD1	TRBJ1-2	TGTGCCAGCAGCATTCGACAGGGAGGGTTTTATGGCTACACCTTC	CASSIRQGGFYGYTF
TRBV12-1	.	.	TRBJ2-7	TGTGCCAGCAGCTTTGCGACGGGGGACTCCCTCTCCTACGAGCAGTACTTC	CASSFATGDSLSYEQYF
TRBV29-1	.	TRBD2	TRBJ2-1	TGCAGCGTTGAAGGCGGGAGCAGCTCCTACAATGAGCAGTTCTTC	CSVEGGSSSYNEQFF
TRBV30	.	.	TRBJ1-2	TGTGCCTGGAAAGGTCACCGCTTAGGGGGAAATGGCTACACCTTC	CAWKGHRLGGNGYTF
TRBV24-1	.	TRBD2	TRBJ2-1	TGTGCCACCAGTGATATCGGGACTAGCGGGAGGGCCTCCTACAATGAGCAGTTCTTC	CATSDIGTSGRASYNEQFF
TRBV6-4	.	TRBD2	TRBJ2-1	TGTGCCAGCAGTGATCCAGCGGGAGGGTTGGATGAGCAGTTCTTC	CASSDPAGGLDEQFF
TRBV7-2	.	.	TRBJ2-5	TGTGCCAGCACACCAAGGACAGAAGAGACCCAGTACTTC	CASTPRTEETQYF
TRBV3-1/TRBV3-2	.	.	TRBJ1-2	TGTGCCAGCAGCTTTACAGATTTCTATGGCTACACCTTC	CASSFTDFYGYTF
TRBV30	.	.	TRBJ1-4	TGTGCCTGGAAATTGGCCTCGGGTAATGAAAAACTGTTTTTT	CAWKLASGNEKLFF
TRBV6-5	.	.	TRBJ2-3	TGTGCCAGCAGTAAGGGCGTTCTGACAGATACGCAGTATTTT	CASSKGVLTDTQYF
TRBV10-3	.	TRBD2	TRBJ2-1	TGTGCCATCAGTGAGCCCTACCTTGCGGGGGGCCAAGACAATGAGCAGTTCTTC	CAISEPYLAGGQDNEQFF
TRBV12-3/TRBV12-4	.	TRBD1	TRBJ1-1	TGTGCCACCGGAAGGGACAGGAACACTGAAGCTTTCTTT	CATGRDRNTEAFF
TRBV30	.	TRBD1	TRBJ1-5	TGTGCCTGGAGTGTACGGAGGGGGCGTGGGACCCATAGCAATCAGCCCCAGCATTTT	CAWSVRRGRGTHSNQPQHF
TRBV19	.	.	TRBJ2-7	TGTGCCAGTACCAGACAGGGAGGCGAGCAGTACTTC	CASTRQGGEQYF
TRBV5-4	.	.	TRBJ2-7	TGTGCCAGCAGCTTAGGAGGGGGCCACTACGAGCAGTACTTC	CASSLGGGHYEQYF
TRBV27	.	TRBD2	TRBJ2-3	TGTGCCATCAGTATCAGGAACGCGGGACTAGCGGGAGGGGGGATGGCAGATACGCAGTATTTT	CAISIRNAGLAGGGMADTQYF
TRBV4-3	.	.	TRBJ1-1	TGCGCCAGCAGCCAAGATCTACAGAACACTGAAGCTTTCTTT	CASSQDLQNTEAFF
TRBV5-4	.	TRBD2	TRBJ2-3	TGTGCCAGCAGCTTGGGGACTAGCAGAACTAGCACAGATACGCAGTATTTT	CASSLGTSRTSTDTQYF
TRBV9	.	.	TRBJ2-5	TGTGCCAGCAGCGTAGGCAGAGGAGAGACCCAGTACTTC	CASSVGRGETQYF
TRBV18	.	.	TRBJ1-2	TGTGCCAGCTCACATCCCGGGACATCCTATGGCTACACCTTC	CASSHPGTSYGYTF